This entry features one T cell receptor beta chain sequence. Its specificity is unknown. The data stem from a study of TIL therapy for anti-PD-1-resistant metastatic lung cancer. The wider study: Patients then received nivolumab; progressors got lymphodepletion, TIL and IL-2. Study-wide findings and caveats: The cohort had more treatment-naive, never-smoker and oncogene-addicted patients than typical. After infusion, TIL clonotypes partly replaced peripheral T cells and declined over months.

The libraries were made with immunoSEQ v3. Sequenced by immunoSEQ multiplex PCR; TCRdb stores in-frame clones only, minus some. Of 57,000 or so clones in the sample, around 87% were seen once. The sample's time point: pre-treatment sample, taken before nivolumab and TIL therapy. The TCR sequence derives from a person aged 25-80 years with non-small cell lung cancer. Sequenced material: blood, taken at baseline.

CDR3 nucleotides: TGTGCCAGCAGCTTGGATCCCGGACTCACAGATACGCAGTATTTT. Its translation: CASSLDPGLTDTQYF. The chain joins TRBV5-5 to TRBJ2-3; a weak D match, TRBD2 (5 bases). V was clipped by 0 bases and J by 2 bases, with 10 bases between them. Per germline, CDR1 SGHKS and CDR2 YYEKEE (reference sequence). The CDR3 is made up of 15 amino acids.